The 11 T cell receptor beta chains given below trace back to one sample, sequenced in a study of low-dose radiotherapy and immunotherapy resistance in tumors. Time point meaning: after trial treatment. Sample treatment: LDRT plus nivolumab, ipilimumab, low-dose cyclophosphamide and aspirin (RACIN trial). First-strand cDNA used TRAV- and TRBV-specific primers, covering alpha and beta chains. TCR amplification used approximately 19 PCR cycles, a constant-region primer and a V-primer adapter. TCRdb processed the reads anew with MiXCR; each CDR3 protein has one entry. Altogether some 46,000 distinct CDR3 sequences are present, around a quarter being singletons, with the ten largest covering about 9.4%. Specimen: PBMCs, collected after low-dose radiotherapy plus immunotherapy. The source of these receptors is a male donor with prostate cancer.

The V and J genes are TRBV25-1 and TRBJ2-7; perhaps TRBD2 as D (5 bases). From germline, CDR1 is MGHDK and CDR2 SYGVNS. The CDR3 length is 12 residues. Trimming removed 11 bases from V and 1 base from J, with 12 bases in between. The CDR3 sequence: CAATGNSYEQYF. The CDR3 DNA reads as TGTGCCGCCACCGGGAATTCCTACGAGCAGTACTTC.

The sample holds many counts of this clonotype. Here the CDR3 reads CSARDAGFRNYYEQYF. DNA for the CDR3: TGCAGTGCTAGAGATGCGGGGTTTCGGAACTACTACGAGCAGTACTTC. The chain couples TRBV20-1 to TRBJ2-7; weak D call: TRBD2 (6 bases). CDR1 is DFQATT and CDR2 is SNEGSKA in the germline V gene (reference sequence). The length of the CDR3 is 16 residues. V dropped 0 bases and J dropped 3 bases, with 18 bases sitting between them.

The chain is built from TRBV3-1 and TRBJ2-2; possibly TRBD1 for D (5 bases). The germline V gene encodes CDR1 LGHDT and CDR2 YNNKEL (reference sequence). The V end was cut by 4 bases, the J end by 0 bases, with 9 bases between. The CDR3 totals 15 residues. CDR3 sequence reads: CASSPRQPNTGELFF. DNA for the CDR3: TGTGCCAGCAGCCCTAGACAGCCGAACACCGGGGAGCTGTTTTTT. The whole variable domain, remainder taken from reference TRBV3-1 and TRBJ2-2, is DTAVSQTPKYLVTQMGNDKSIKCEQNLGHDTMYWYKQDSKKFLKIMFSYNNKELIINETVPNRFSPKSPDKAHLNLHINSLELGDSAVYFCASSPRQPNTGELFFGEGSRLTVL.

Many counts were recorded for this clonotype. The chain carries TRBV28 and TRBJ2-1, with D possibly matching TRBD1 (6 bases). Germline-derived CDR1 and CDR2 are MDHEN and SYDVKM. This CDR3 has 13 residues. V shed 5 bases and J shed 4 bases, with 9 bases lying between them. The CDR3 DNA reads TGTGCCAGCAGTGTACAGGGATACAATGAGCAGTTCTTC. The encoded protein is CASSVQGYNEQFF.

This clonotype was counted at least ten times. The gene calls are TRBV7-6 and TRBJ1-3; D ambiguous. The CDR3 runs to 16 residues. Germline V gene data show CDR1 as SGHVS and CDR2 as FNYEAQ. The V gene lost 0 bases and the J gene lost 0 bases, with 9 bases spanning the gap. CDR3 residues: CASSLAGQSSGNTIYF. The CDR3 nucleotides are TGTGCCAGCAGCTTAGCGGGCCAGAGCTCTGGAAACACCATATATTTT.

This clonotype appeared many times. This chain connects TRBV29-1 to TRBJ2-1; 8 bases align to TRBD2. Germline-derived CDR1 and CDR2 are SQVTM and ANQGSEA. Losses at the gene ends were 1 base for V and 8 bases for J; bases not matched to a gene: 7. This CDR3 contains 14 residues. CDR3 DNA: TGCAGCGTTGAAGGGAGTAGCGGGGACCATGAGCAGTTCTTC. Its protein product is CSVEGSSGDHEQFF.

This clonotype was detected ten times or more. This sequence joins TRBV4-1 and TRBJ2-5; D assignment may be TRBD1 or TRBD2 (5 bases each). The V gene lost 1 base and the J gene lost 0 bases, with 9 bases spanning the gap. This CDR3 contains 15 residues. The germline CDR1 and CDR2 sequences are MGHRA and YSYEKL. CDR3 nucleotide sequence: TGCGCCAGCAGCCAAGTGGTGGGGGACCAAGAGACCCAGTACTTC. It specifies CASSQVVGDQETQYF.

This clonotype was seen ten or more times. This chain joins TRBV10-3 and TRBJ2-2; no definite D call. The ends were cut back, 3 bases at V and 0 bases at J, with 8 bases in the middle. The CDR3 loop spans 15 amino acids. Germline V gene sequence: CDR1 ENHRY, CDR2 SYGVKD. CDR3 protein: CAISDTFSNTGELFF. The DNA of the CDR3 is TGTGCCATCAGTGACACGTTCTCGAACACCGGGGAGCTGTTTTTT.

The sample holds many counts of this clonotype. The chain couples TRBV6-2 or TRBV6-3 to TRBJ2-1, with D hard to call. Germline-derived CDR1 and CDR2 are MNHEY and SVGEGT. This CDR3 is built from 21 residues. V dropped 2 bases and J dropped 7 bases, with 33 bases sitting between them. The CDR3 DNA follows: TGTGCCAGCAGTTACCGTGGCTCTCCAACCAAAGGACCTAATCGTGCTAATGAGCAGTTCTTC. Amino acids: CASSYRGSPTKGPNRANEQFF.

There are many counts of this clonotype. The chain employs TRBV2 and TRBJ1-3; a possible D gene is TRBD1 (6 bases). The CDR3 loop spans 14 amino acids. Germline V gives CDR1 SNHLY, CDR2 FYNNEI. Trimming cost V 7 bases and J 3 bases, with 13 bases left between them. The DNA for the CDR3 is TGTGCCAGCATGGGCAGGGGATATGGAAACACCATATATTTT. This sequence encodes CASMGRGYGNTIYF.

This clonotype was counted at least ten times. The genes are TRBV2 and TRBJ1-2; D might be TRBD1 (5 bases). Germline V lookup: CDR1 SNHLY, CDR2 FYNNEI. The CDR3 is made up of 13 amino acids. The V gene lost 5 bases and the J gene lost 6 bases, with 13 bases spanning the gap. The CDR3 DNA is TGTGCCAGCAGTACAGGTTTACGGAATGGCTACACCTTC. Protein: CASSTGLRNGYTF. The full variable domain, with the rest looked up from reference TRBV2 and TRBJ1-2, is EPEVTQTPSHQVTQMGQEVILRCVPISNHLYFYWYRQILGQKVEFLVSFYNNEISEKSEIFDDQFSVERPDGSNFTLKIRSTKLEDSAMYFCASSTGLRNGYTFGSGTRLTVV.